This TCR beta chain was profiled in a study of T cell changes during pregnancy in multiple sclerosis. Some clones are missing from TCRdb's copy, which holds only in-frame ones; the method was immunoSEQ multiplex PCR. The sample lists fewer than 45,000 clones, over 85% occurring once. V was pared by 5 bases and J by 2 bases, with 18 bases between. The CDR3 has 16 amino acids. The germline V gene has CDR1 SGHVS and CDR2 FNYEAQ. The chain has TRBV7-6 and TRBJ2-5; tentatively, D is TRBD2 (6 bases). This TCR was sampled from a female donor in good health, enrolled as a control in a pregnancy study. Sample: CD4+ T cells from peripheral blood mononuclear cells, taken after pregnancy. CDR3 DNA sequence: TGTGCCAGCAGCCCCAGAGGATGGGGGGTTCAAGAGACCCAGTACTTC. It codes for CASSPRGWGVQETQYF. The whole variable domain, remainder taken from reference TRBV7-6 and TRBJ2-5, is GAGVSQSPRYKVTKRGQDVALRCDPISGHVSLYWYRQALGQGPEFLTYFNYEAQQDKSGLPNDRFSAERPEGSISTLTIQRTEQRDSAMYRCASSPRGWGVQETQYFGPGTRLLVL.